This T cell receptor beta chain was found in a study of blood T cell repertoires in COVID-19. Study-level background: Nucleic acid was either cDNA or gDNA, and it came from T cells, B-cell-depleted T cells, or PBMCs.

V lost 1 base to trimming and J lost 0 bases, with 19 bases between them. Germline lookup yields CDR1 SGHDT and CDR2 YYEEEE. This CDR3 region has 18 residues. Participant-given clinical history determined each cohort assignment. Method: immunoSEQ multiplex PCR; TCRdb's copy keeps in-frame clones and lacks some. The sample lists around 170,000 clones; approximately 85% were seen once. The chain couples TRBV5-6 to TRBJ1-2, with a weak D call TRBD1 (6 bases). The sequenced sample was PBMCs or T cells enriched from blood (not recorded which). This sequence was found in a woman aged 18 to 35 who had recovered from COVID-19. This CDR3 is CASSLSGGHTGANYGYTF. The CDR3 DNA is TGTGCCAGCAGCTTGTCTGGGGGCCATACCGGGGCTAACTATGGCTACACCTTC. The full variable domain, in which reference TRBV5-6 and TRBJ1-2 provide the parts outside the CDR3, is DAGVTQSPTHLIKTRGQQVTLRCSPKSGHDTVSWYQQALGQGPQFIFQYYEEEERQRGNFPDRFSGHQFPNYSSELNVNALLLGDSALYLCASSLSGGHTGANYGYTFGSGTRLTVV.